This paragraph reports one T cell receptor beta chain. TCRdb's table, derived via immunoSEQ multiplex PCR, lists solely in-frame clones and lacks some. This table has over 30,000 clones, 60% to 75% appearing once. Germline V lookup: CDR1 MDHEN, CDR2 SYDVKM. V was pared by 2 bases and J by 5 bases, with 0 bases between. This CDR3 region has 11 residues. This sample is part of a study of immune evolution from preneoplasia to lung adenocarcinoma. The chain is built from TRBV28 and TRBJ2-2; no clear D gene. The sequenced material came from FFPE invasive lung adenocarcinoma tissue. This receptor was obtained from a person between 55 and 70 years old with lung adenocarcinoma. The CDR3 region is CASSLTGELFF. The CDR3, as DNA: TGTGCCAGCAGTTTAACCGGGGAGCTGTTTTTT.